These 22 T cell receptor beta chains came from one sample sequenced in a study of siplizumab effects on memory and regulatory T cells. Only in-frame clones appear in the TCRdb table, and some are missing; sequencing was by immunoSEQ multiplex PCR. The data contain some 100,000 clones, 85% to 95% of them singletons. The source material was non-Treg CD4+ T cells sorted from blood. The receptors derive from a human donor in good health.

The chain joins TRBV9 to TRBJ1-1; the D gene is possibly TRBD1 (5 bases). Germline CDR1 SGDLS, CDR2 YYNGEE. The CDR3 runs 16 residues. Trimming stripped 3 bases from V and 1 base from J, with 16 bases between. Here the CDR3 reads CASSAGVTAQNTEAFF. As DNA, the CDR3 is TGTGCCAGCAGCGCCGGGGTGACAGCCCAGAACACTGAAGCTTTCTTT.

The chain joins TRBV10-3 to TRBJ2-3, with 14 bases matching TRBD2. Germline-derived CDR1 and CDR2 are ENHRY and SYGVKD. The CDR3 is 16 residues long. After removal of 5 bases from V and 6 bases from J, the junction contained 7 bases not matched to a gene. The DNA of the CDR3 is TGTGCCATCAGTCCGACTAGCGGGGGGGCCATGGATACGCAGTATTTT. Encoded protein: CAISPTSGGAMDTQYF.

Turning to this clone: In this CDR3 the conserved last residue, phenylalanine or tryptophan, is missing, so a read error is likely. The DNA is left out, because the CDR3 cannot be placed on it with certainty; the CDR3 is given as TCRdb lists it. V and J are TRBV9 and TRBJ2-7; the table names TRBD2, a call not compared with the DNA. From germline, CDR1 is SGDLS and CDR2 YYNGEE. The CDR3 has 9 amino acids, counting both end residues. The CDR3 region is CASSAQRVP.

This chain connects TRBV6-1 to TRBJ2-7, with 7 bases lining up with TRBD1. The J segment lost 0 bases and the V segment lost 4 bases, leaving 6 bases of the junction unmatched. Germline CDR1 reads MNHNS; CDR2 reads SASEGT. This CDR3 spans 15 amino acids. This CDR3 is CASSVAGTASYEQYF. The CDR3 coding sequence is TGTGCCAGCAGTGTCGCCGGGACAGCCTCCTACGAGCAGTACTTC.

The chain is built from TRBV7-9 and TRBJ1-4; D is unresolved. CDR1 is SEHNR and CDR2 is FQNEAQ in the germline V gene (reference sequence). This CDR3 is built from 12 residues. The V and J ends lost 6 bases and 3 bases respectively, with 5 bases between them. The CDR3 sequence: CASRIPNEKLFF. In DNA, the CDR3 is TGTGCCAGCAGGATTCCTAATGAAAAACTGTTTTTT.

The chain joins TRBV6-5 to TRBJ2-7; D remains ambiguous. The CDR3 contains 11 residues. The germline CDR1 and CDR2 sequences are MNHEY and SVGAGI. V dropped 8 bases and J dropped 0 bases, with 5 bases sitting between them. The CDR3 region has the DNA TGTGCCAGCCAGACCTCCTACGAGCAGTACTTC. Its protein is CASQTSYEQYF.

The chain combines TRBV9 with TRBJ2-1; D might be TRBD1 or TRBD2, each matching 6 bases. V was pared by 4 bases and J by 8 bases, with 10 bases between. CDR3 length equals 12 residues. Per germline, CDR1 SGDLS and CDR2 YYNGEE. Written as DNA, the CDR3 is TGTGCCAGCAGCCTCGGGGGCCATGAGCAGTTCTTC. This codes for CASSLGGHEQFF.

This chain connects TRBV7-2 to TRBJ1-2, with D maybe TRBD1 (5 bases). The CDR3 extends over 13 amino acids. CDR1 and CDR2 from the germline V gene are SGHTA and FQGNSA. Trimming stripped 5 bases from V and 3 bases from J, with 10 bases between. Here the CDR3 reads CASSTDRYYGYTF. The CDR3 nucleotides are TGTGCCAGCAGCACCGACAGATACTATGGCTACACCTTC.

CDR3: CASRPTGRGSYEQYF. In DNA, the CDR3 is TGTGCCAGCAGGCCGACAGGGAGGGGTTCCTACGAGCAGTACTTC. The chain uses TRBV28 and TRBJ2-7; perhaps D is TRBD1 or TRBD2 (7 bases each). Germline V gene sequence: CDR1 MDHEN, CDR2 SYDVKM. The CDR3 runs to 15 residues. V dropped 6 bases and J dropped 1 base, with 16 bases sitting between them.

The rearrangement uses TRBV9 and TRBJ1-3, with D hard to call. The V and J ends lost 4 bases and 8 bases respectively, with 10 bases between them. CDR1 is SGDLS, CDR2 YYNGEE, per germline. CDR3 length: 12 amino acids. The CDR3 sequence: CASSFGVDTIYF. The CDR3, as DNA: TGTGCCAGCAGCTTCGGTGTAGACACCATATATTTT.

J is TRBJ1-6 and V is TRBV5-4, with D possibly matching TRBD1 (5 bases). Germline CDR1 SGHNT, CDR2 YYREEE (reference sequence). Deletions cut 5 bases from V and 2 bases from J, with 11 bases between. The CDR3 totals 15 residues. Here the CDR3 reads CASRPGSAYNSPLHF. The DNA of the CDR3 is TGTGCCAGCAGACCAGGGAGCGCCTATAATTCACCCCTCCACTTT. Together with reference TRBV5-4 and TRBJ1-6, the CDR3 gives the full variable domain: ETGVTQSPTHLIKTRGQQVTLRCSSQSGHNTVSWYQQALGQGPQFIFQYYREEENGRGNFPPRFSGLQFPNYSSELNVNALELDDSALYLCASRPGSAYNSPLHFGNGTRLTVT.

The chain links TRBV27 to TRBJ2-6; 8 positions match TRBD2. The CDR3 runs to 17 residues. V dropped 8 bases and J dropped 0; count of bases not matched to a gene: 9. The germline V gene encodes CDR1 MNHEY and CDR2 SMNVEV (reference sequence). The CDR3 nucleotides read TGTGCCAGCTTTGGAGTGCGGGGGGCCTCTGGGGCCAACGTCCTGACTTTC. Its translation is CASFGVRGASGANVLTF. Supplemented by reference TRBV27 and TRBJ2-6, the full variable domain reads EAQVTQNPRYLITVTGKKLTVTCSQNMNHEYMSWYRQDPGLGLRQIYYSMNVEVTDKGDVPEGYKVSRKEKRNFPLILESPSPNQTSLYFCASFGVRGASGANVLTFGAGSRLTVL.

V usage is TRBV6-5 and J usage is TRBJ1-2, with D unresolved. Trimming took 5 bases from V and 4 from J, leaving 14 bases between them. Germline loops: CDR1 MNHEY, CDR2 SVGAGI. This CDR3 comprises 14 residues. The CDR3 DNA is TGTGCCAGCAGTCTCCGAGGCCAGCCCTATGGCTACACCTTC. Amino acids: CASSLRGQPYGYTF.

This chain connects TRBV19 to TRBJ2-2; TRBD2 is a possible D gene (5 bases). This CDR3 comprises 13 residues. V lost 8 bases to trimming and J lost 8 bases, with 15 bases between them. Germline V CDR1 and CDR2: LNHDA, SQIVND (reference sequence). CDR3 in amino acids: CASVSVAIGELFF. The CDR3 DNA reads TGTGCCAGTGTCTCGGTAGCGATAGGGGAGCTGTTTTTT.

The rearrangement uses TRBV19 and TRBJ2-3; 13 positions match TRBD2. The CDR3 is 13 residues long. CDR1 and CDR2 from the germline V gene are LNHDA and SQIVND (reference sequence). V lost 9 bases, J lost 7 bases, and 4 bases stayed unmatched. CDR3 DNA sequence: TGTGCCAGCACTAGCGGGGGGGCAAATACGCAGTATTTT. Amino acids: CASTSGGANTQYF.

The chain carries TRBV28 and TRBJ1-1; D is perhaps TRBD1 (6 bases). Per the germline V gene, CDR1 is MDHEN and CDR2 is SYDVKM. The CDR3 consists of 14 residues. The V end was cut by 5 bases, the J end by 2 bases, with 12 bases between. Written as DNA, the CDR3 is TGTGCCAGCAGTAACAGGGCCTTAAACACTGAAGCTTTCTTT. Encoded protein: CASSNRALNTEAFF.

The table lists this clone with a count of one. DNA for the CDR3: TGTGCCAGCAGCTTATTCGGCTACGAGCAGTACTTC. Protein product: CASSLFGYEQYF. The V gene is TRBV11-2, the J gene TRBJ2-7; D gene unclear. Germline loops: CDR1 SGHAT, CDR2 FQNNGV. The V end lost 2 bases, the J end lost 3 bases, and 5 bases lay between the germline ends. This CDR3 region has 12 residues.

This sequence joins TRBV5-1 and TRBJ2-3; D possibly matches TRBD1 or TRBD2 (6 bases each). Trimming shortened V by 0 bases and J by 2 bases, and 13 bases separated the two germline ends. Germline CDR1 reads SGHRS; CDR2 reads YFSETQ. The CDR3 is 16 amino acids. The CDR3 loop reads CASSLVGGSNTDTQYF. The CDR3 DNA reads TGCGCCAGCAGCTTGGTGGGGGGCTCCAACACAGATACGCAGTATTTT.

This clone has just a few counts. The V gene is TRBV10-3, the J gene TRBJ1-2; 9 bases are a match to TRBD1. Germline CDR1 is ENHRY and CDR2 is SYGVKD. J was trimmed by 6 bases and V by 2 bases; bases with no gene match: 4. CDR3 length: 14 residues. CDR3 loop: CAISEGRDRDGYTF. CDR3 coding DNA: TGTGCCATCAGTGAGGGTCGGGACAGGGATGGCTACACCTTC.

The chain uses TRBV4-3 and TRBJ1-6; D is unclear. Trimming took off 0 bases at V and 10 bases at J, with 7 bases between the two ends. The germline gives CDR1 LGHNA, CDR2 YSLEER. The CDR3 spans 13 residues. In nucleotides, the CDR3 is TGCGCCAGCAGCCAAGAGGCGTCCTCACCCCTCCACTTT. Its protein is CASSQEASSPLHF.

This clone was seen only a few times. This rearrangement joins TRBV10-2 to TRBJ2-7, with TRBD1 as a possible D gene (6 bases). The CDR3 is 12 residues long. The germline V gene has CDR1 WSHSY and CDR2 SAAADI. V lost 3 bases and J 6 bases, leaving 9 bases between the germline ends. Here the CDR3 DNA reads TGCGCCAGCAGTGAATTAGGGGGCGAGCAGTACTTC. Translated: CASSELGGEQYF.

The chain combines TRBV7-8 with TRBJ1-4; D is unresolved. Germline V gene lookup returns CDR1 SGHVS and CDR2 FQNEAQ. The CDR3 is 15 amino acids. Trimming removed 6 bases at V and 0 bases at J, with 11 bases between. CDR3 sequence reads: CASRGFPSTNEKLFF. The CDR3 DNA sequence: TGTGCCAGCAGAGGTTTCCCCTCAACTAATGAAAAACTGTTTTTT.